Included here is one T cell receptor (beta chain) sequence, with context. The data were obtained in a study of blood T cell repertoires in COVID-19. About the research overall: Some COVID-19 samples were acute and others convalescent; all came from the United States, Italy and Spain. PBMCs, B-cell-depleted T cells, or T cells were the source of the cDNA or gDNA that made up the material.

V gave up 0 bases and J gave up 4 bases; unmatched junction bases: 12. CDR3 length: 17 residues. Germline V gene data show CDR1 as LNHNV and CDR2 as YYDKDF (reference sequence). As processed by the authors: The assay estimated nucleated cells by amplifying reference gene primers. Repertoires were generated with immunoSEQ multiplex PCR, while TCRdb's copy carries only in-frame clones and drops some. Clonal size and the V and J genes are those of that table, whereas D and trimming came from the DNA. The table lists roughly 170,000 clones, 70% to 90% of them singletons, with about 8% in the top ten. The sample was peripheral blood. The chain has TRBV15 and TRBJ2-7; TRBD1 matches at 7 bases. This sequence originates from a man aged 35-49 years who had recovered from COVID-19. CDR3 region: CATSRDRDRLNSYEQYF. The DNA for the CDR3 is TGTGCCACCAGCAGAGATCGGGACAGACTCAACTCGTACGAGCAGTACTTC.